These T cell receptor beta chains were read from a single sample in a study of PD-1 blockade in classical Hodgkin lymphoma. Some clones are missing from TCRdb's copy, which holds only in-frame ones; the method was immunoSEQ multiplex PCR. The repertoire holds over 85,000 clones, with 80% to 90% as singletons. Sequenced here: peripheral blood mononuclear cells (PBMCs), sampled before the second cycle of nivolumab. These receptor sequences come from a human donor with classical Hodgkin lymphoma. Both conserved end residues are trimmed from each CDR3. The size entry is marked missing in some rows and otherwise reads once, few, many or a size class.

cdr3_aa: AISGTGNTEAF
v_call: TRBV10-3
j_call: TRBJ1-1
clone_size: -

cdr3_aa: ASSSQGTTEAF
v_call: TRBV7-8
j_call: TRBJ1-1
clone_size: -

cdr3_aa: ASSVGAGGAPGASGELF
v_call: TRBV9
j_call: TRBJ2-2
clone_size: -

cdr3_aa: ASSPRDSHTEAF
v_call: TRBV5-1
j_call: TRBJ1-1
clone_size: -

cdr3_aa: ASSLKRLAAKNEQF
v_call: TRBV7-8
j_call: TRBJ2-1
clone_size: few

cdr3_aa: ASSVVLAPYNEQF
v_call: TRBV9
j_call: TRBJ2-1
clone_size: -

cdr3_aa: ASRTLGTANTEAF
v_call: TRBV19
j_call: TRBJ1-1
clone_size: once

cdr3_aa: ASSQGRGSYNEQF
v_call: TRBV4-3
j_call: TRBJ2-1
clone_size: -

cdr3_aa: ASTGHTGELF
v_call: TRBV9
j_call: TRBJ2-2
clone_size: -

cdr3_aa: ASSRGSGQGFEAF
v_call: TRBV4-2
j_call: TRBJ1-1
clone_size: -

cdr3_aa: ASRNTGVGGYT
v_call: TRBV6-6
j_call: TRBJ1-2
clone_size: -

cdr3_aa: ASRGTGNQPQH
v_call: TRBV2
j_call: TRBJ1-5
clone_size: -

cdr3_aa: ASSSGANQPQH
v_call: TRBV11-2
j_call: TRBJ1-5
clone_size: once

cdr3_aa: ASSRPGQGFLPQH
v_call: TRBV19
j_call: TRBJ1-5
clone_size: -

cdr3_aa: ASSQVDRGMNEQF
v_call: TRBV4-1
j_call: TRBJ2-1
clone_size: -

cdr3_aa: ASRAPGTEQY
v_call: TRBV10-2
j_call: TRBJ2-7
clone_size: few

cdr3_aa: ATSRVVGLAETYEQY
v_call: TRBV15
j_call: TRBJ2-7
clone_size: -

cdr3_aa: ASSGWTGRSGANVLT
v_call: TRBV5-1
j_call: TRBJ2-6
clone_size: -

cdr3_aa: AAGPSQPQH
v_call: TRBV6-6
j_call: TRBJ1-5
clone_size: -

cdr3_aa: ASRGAGGSGANVLT
v_call: TRBV7-2
j_call: TRBJ2-6
clone_size: -

cdr3_aa: ASSLDGGTSGNTIY
v_call: TRBV5-1
j_call: TRBJ1-3
clone_size: -

cdr3_aa: ASSLTGNSNQPQH
v_call: TRBV11-2
j_call: TRBJ1-5
clone_size: -

cdr3_aa: ASSAGARHEQY
v_call: TRBV10-1
j_call: TRBJ2-7
clone_size: few

cdr3_aa: ASTRGLADNEQF
v_call: TRBV6-5
j_call: TRBJ2-1
clone_size: -

cdr3_aa: ASGQVFGGANVLT
v_call: TRBV6-5
j_call: TRBJ2-6
clone_size: -

cdr3_aa: ASGQAGVGTDTQY
v_call: TRBV27
j_call: TRBJ2-3
clone_size: -

cdr3_aa: ASSREMGSSGANVLT
v_call: TRBV4-2
j_call: TRBJ2-6
clone_size: few

cdr3_aa: ASSVRQGGTDTQY
v_call: TRBV9
j_call: TRBJ2-3
clone_size: -

cdr3_aa: AISESGGQHYGYT
v_call: TRBV10-3
j_call: TRBJ1-2
clone_size: once

cdr3_aa: ASSLTGVGPVYEQY
v_call: TRBV19
j_call: TRBJ2-7
clone_size: -

cdr3_aa: ASRSGQGNYGYT
v_call: TRBV19
j_call: TRBJ1-2
clone_size: -

cdr3_aa: AWSSLAGADTQY
v_call: TRBV30
j_call: TRBJ2-3
clone_size: -

cdr3_aa: ASSPQGTNTEAF
v_call: TRBV18
j_call: TRBJ1-1
clone_size: -

cdr3_aa: ASRYPDGRNTEAF
v_call: TRBV28
j_call: TRBJ1-1
clone_size: few

cdr3_aa: ASSLDRPYGYT
v_call: TRBV2
j_call: TRBJ1-2
clone_size: -

cdr3_aa: ASLRTVGGNTIY
v_call: TRBV28
j_call: TRBJ1-3
clone_size: -

cdr3_aa: ASSEGTATYEQY
v_call: TRBV6-1
j_call: TRBJ2-7
clone_size: -

cdr3_aa: ASSFGPPRYGYT
v_call: TRBV28
j_call: TRBJ1-2
clone_size: -

cdr3_aa: ASSQGRLPEAF
v_call: TRBV16
j_call: TRBJ1-1
clone_size: -

cdr3_aa: ASSLGDSQPQH
v_call: TRBV7-6
j_call: TRBJ1-5
clone_size: -

cdr3_aa: ASSERGHREQY
v_call: TRBV6-1
j_call: TRBJ2-7
clone_size: -

cdr3_aa: ATSDWGGGLSYEQY
v_call: TRBV15
j_call: TRBJ2-7
clone_size: -

cdr3_aa: ASSSGANRNEKLF
v_call: TRBV7-2
j_call: TRBJ1-4
clone_size: -

cdr3_aa: ASRIGAPDGNTEAF
v_call: TRBV7-6
j_call: TRBJ1-1
clone_size: -

cdr3_aa: ASTYRASTDTQY
v_call: TRBV28
j_call: TRBJ2-3
clone_size: -

cdr3_aa: ASSTLGQNYGYT
v_call: TRBV19
j_call: TRBJ1-2
clone_size: once

cdr3_aa: ASSLGDRDQETQY
v_call: TRBV11-2
j_call: TRBJ2-5
clone_size: -

cdr3_aa: AISVGGYEQY
v_call: TRBV10-3
j_call: TRBJ2-7
clone_size: -

cdr3_aa: ASSGFAQETQY
v_call: TRBV2
j_call: TRBJ2-5
clone_size: -

cdr3_aa: ASSLDSGTGAAAPSFGGYT
v_call: TRBV7-8
j_call: TRBJ1-2
clone_size: -

cdr3_aa: ASSSRARAEAF
v_call: TRBV5-8
j_call: TRBJ1-1
clone_size: -

cdr3_aa: ASSLRGWERQPQH
v_call: TRBV7-2
j_call: TRBJ1-5
clone_size: -